This T cell receptor beta chain was captured by sequencing in a study of T cell changes during pregnancy in multiple sclerosis. This CDR3 has 15 amino acids. The trim removed 4 bases at V and 2 bases at J, leaving 8 bases unmatched. The germline gives CDR1 SGDLS, CDR2 YYNGEE. The method was immunoSEQ multiplex PCR; TCRdb's version includes in-frame clones alone and lacks a portion of them. The profile shows roughly 60,000 clones, 75% to 90% of them singletons. The sequencing used CD4+ T cells from peripheral blood mononuclear cells, collected in the first trimester of pregnancy. The chain links TRBV9 to TRBJ2-7; 8 positions match TRBD2. The TCR sequence derives from a female donor with multiple sclerosis, enrolled in a pregnancy study. The CDR3 here is CASSLITSGPYEQYF. CDR3 sequence (DNA): TGTGCCAGCAGCCTAATTACTAGCGGTCCCTACGAGCAGTACTTC.